Below, 11 T cell receptor beta chains from the same sample are listed, as sequenced in a study of tumor and adjacent non-tumor tissue in lung cancer. This sample's RNA came from whole unsorted tissue. Distant lung tissue was collected more than 3 cm away from the tumor edge. The library came from three nested PCR rounds adapted from ARM-PCR protocols. TCRdb used MiXCR to reprocess the multiplex PCR reads, holding one entry per CDR3 protein. The profile shows approximately 100,000 distinct CDR3 sequences, 62% of them singletons. Sequencing was carried out using distant non-tumor lung tissue. The receptors come from a man aged 55-75 years with non-small cell lung cancer.

A word on this clonotype: This may stem from a read error, because a much larger clone lies one nucleotide away. DNA of the CDR3: TGCAGTGCTAGAGCTGCCGGGAGGGCCTTTAGGAGCTCCTACGAGCAGTACTTC. Its translation: CSARAAGRAFRSSYEQYF. This chain uses TRBV20-1 with TRBJ2-7; 8 nucleotides match TRBD2. This CDR3 contains 18 residues. Per the germline V gene, CDR1 is DFQATT and CDR2 is SNEGSKA (reference sequence). The junction had 14 bases not matched to a gene; V was cut back by 1 base and J by 0 bases.

This clonotype was counted ten times or more. V usage is TRBV6-1 and J usage is TRBJ2-5, with TRBD1 matching over 8 bases. J lost 2 bases, V lost 5 bases, and 4 bases had no gene match. Germline V gives CDR1 MNHNS, CDR2 SASEGT. The CDR3 extends over 14 amino acids. The CDR3 sequence: CASSRTGTQETQYF. The CDR3 bases are TGTGCCAGCAGTCGGACAGGGACACAAGAGACCCAGTACTTC.

As concerns this clonotype: One end of the junction varies from germline; a read error may be responsible. The chain has TRBV11-1 and TRBJ2-2, with a weak D call TRBD2 (5 bases). The CDR3 has 14 amino acids. Germline V gene data show CDR1 as SGHAT and CDR2 as FQDESV (reference sequence). The CDR3 is CARSPEELTGELSF. The CDR3, as DNA: TGTGCCAGGAGCCCCGAGGAGCTCACTGGGGAGCTGTCTTTT. The complete variable domain, with remaining parts taken from reference TRBV11-1 and TRBJ2-2, reads EAEVAQSPRYKITEKSQAVAFWCDPISGHATLYWYRQILGQGPELLVQFQDESVVDDSQLPKDRFSAERLKGVDSTLKIQPAELGDSAMYLCARSPEELTGELSFGEGSRLTVL.

The chain has TRBV6-5 and TRBJ2-7, with D tentatively TRBD1 (6 bases). Trimming removed 6 bases at V and 3 bases at J, with 18 bases between. The CDR3 runs 15 residues. Germline V gene sequence: CDR1 MNHEY, CDR2 SVGAGI. The CDR3 sequence is CASRFKGDGIYEQYF. CDR3 DNA sequence: TGTGCCAGCAGGTTCAAGGGGGATGGTATCTACGAGCAGTACTTC.

With regard to this clonotype: This may arise from a read error, as a much more abundant clone is one base away. The rearrangement joins TRBV5-4 to TRBJ2-5; the match to TRBD1 covers 9 bases. The CDR3 runs to 14 residues. Germline assignment: CDR1 SGHNT and CDR2 YYREEE (reference sequence). CDR3 protein: CSSIRDRDQETQYF. CDR3 bases: TGTTCCAGCATCAGGGACAGGGACCAAGAGACCCAGTACTTC.

Worth noting for this clonotype: A much larger clone lies a single base off, so this may be a read error. V gene TRBV24-1 combines with J gene TRBJ2-5; no clear D gene. This CDR3 is built from 15 residues. Germline V gene data show CDR1 as KGHDR and CDR2 as SFDVKD. CDR3 sequence: CVTSDPDRFVETQYF. The CDR3 bases are TGTGTCACCAGTGATCCGGACCGTTTCGTAGAGACCCAGTACTTC.

This clonotype was recorded at least ten times. The V and J genes are TRBV11-2 and TRBJ2-2, with D tentatively TRBD2 (6 bases). Germline CDR1 SGHAT, CDR2 FQNNGV. The CDR3 covers 15 residues. Deletions cut 1 base from V and 1 base from J, with 7 bases between. This CDR3 reads CASSLVGGNTGELFF. DNA of the CDR3: TGTGCCAGCAGCTTAGTGGGAGGGAACACCGGGGAGCTGTTTTTT.

This chain links TRBV11-2 with TRBJ1-5; TRBD1 is a possible D gene (5 bases). The CDR3 is 16 residues long. V was trimmed by 3 bases and J by 5 bases, leaving 17 bases between them. CDR1 and CDR2 (germline): SGHAT, FQNNGV. CDR3 nucleotide sequence: TGTGCCAGCAGCTTCCGTGGGAGGGGCGTTTATCAGCCCCAGCATTTT. It translates to CASSFRGRGVYQPQHF.

To note about this clonotype: A clone one base away is much larger, so this may be a read error. This rearrangement joins TRBV12-3 or TRBV12-4 to TRBJ2-3, with 16 nucleotides matching TRBD2. The CDR3 sequence is 18 residues long. This CDR3 is CASREPGLAGGRTVTQYF. CDR3 DNA sequence: TGTGCCAGCAGGGAACCGGGACTAGCGGGAGGGCGCACAGTTACGCAGTATTTT.

V is TRBV11-2 and J is TRBJ1-2, with D perhaps TRBD1 (6 bases). The CDR3 has 12 amino acids. Germline values: CDR1 SGHAT, CDR2 FQNNGV. Trimming removed 5 bases from V and 6 bases from J, with 10 bases in between. CDR3 nucleotides: TGTGCCAGCAGCCGGACAGCTCATGGCTACACCTTC. Translating it yields CASSRTAHGYTF.

The rearrangement uses TRBV6-5 and TRBJ1-1; 10 bases match TRBD1. The length of the CDR3 is 14 residues. The V gene end was trimmed by 2 bases and the J gene end by 7 bases; junction bases not matched to a gene: 4. Germline V lookup: CDR1 MNHEY, CDR2 SVGAGI. The CDR3, as DNA: TGTGCCAGCAGTTACGGACAGGGGGGCATTGAAGCTTTCTTT. Amino acids: CASSYGQGGIEAFF.